This entry is about one TCR beta chain. The sample is drawn from a study of CD8+ T cells in alopecia areata. Background on the study: Treated patients were given 5 to 10 mg oral tofacitinib twice daily. Tofacitinib dosing lasted 6 to 18 months, which was then followed by 6 months off drug.

Following extraction, RNA underwent reverse transcription to cDNA, which served as the sequencing template. TCRdb's table, derived via immunoSEQ multiplex PCR, lists solely in-frame clones and lacks some. Here the sample spans fewer than 250,000 clones, approximately 61% being singletons. Trimming at V came to 3 bases and at J to 4 bases, leaving 11 bases not matched to a gene. The CDR3 spans 16 residues. CDR1 is SGHVS and CDR2 is FQNEAQ in the germline V gene. This clonotype originated in a human donor with alopecia areata. The source was CD4+ T cells sorted from blood, collected at week 0. This chain connects TRBV7-8 to TRBJ1-2, with 7 bases fitting TRBD1. The CDR3 reads CASSLTQIGTAYGYTF. Written as DNA, the CDR3 is TGTGCCAGCAGCTTGACACAAATTGGGACAGCCTATGGCTACACCTTC.